This T cell receptor beta chain was profiled in a study of T cell responses to AZD1222 COVID-19 vaccine. Study results and caveats: Seropositive at baseline were only a handful of AZD1222 recipients. Vaccination with two AZD1222 doses was followed by a rise in Spike-specific TCR breadth and depth. Among the donors, most were white British and more were female, and clonal diversity was possibly underestimated.

As for this clone: The antigen is unknown.

Repertoires were generated with immunoSEQ multiplex PCR, while TCRdb's copy carries only in-frame clones and drops some. The sample consists of 65,000 to 85,000 clones, 80% of them appearing once. Germline V lookup: CDR1 SNHLY, CDR2 FYNNEI. CDR3 length: 15 residues. V gave up 0 bases and J gave up 6 bases, with 11 bases separating them. The study pooled second doses at about 4 or about 12 weeks. Source: peripheral blood, taken 28 days after the second AZD1222 dose. The chain joins TRBV2 to TRBJ2-2; D is undetermined. The sequence derives from an adult who received the AZD1222 COVID-19 vaccine. In nucleotides, the CDR3 is TGTGCCAGCAGTGAAGCGGGTTTCTATGCCGGGGAGCTGTTTTTT. Translation: CASSEAGFYAGELFF. Complete variable domain (other parts from reference TRBV2 and TRBJ2-2): EPEVTQTPSHQVTQMGQEVILRCVPISNHLYFYWYRQILGQKVEFLVSFYNNEISEKSEIFDDQFSVERPDGSNFTLKIRSTKLEDSAMYFCASSEAGFYAGELFFGEGSRLTVL.